This T cell receptor (beta chain) was recorded in a study of T cells in Graves' hyperthyroidism and ophthalmopathy. Using RNA transcripts as the source, TCR beta CDR3 regions were amplified. The study used the HTBI primer set for a first-round RT-PCR of the TCR CDR3. TCRdb reprocessed the multiplex PCR reads via MiXCR and lists one record per CDR3 protein. The table records around 350,000 distinct CDR3 sequences, approximately 19% of them present only once. V was shortened by 4 bases and J by 5 bases, with 12 bases between the two germline ends. The CDR3 totals 12 residues. Looked up from germline, CDR1 is GTSNPN and CDR2 is SVGIG (reference sequence). This clonotype has just a few counts.

Sequences were obtained from blood. The receptor was derived from a woman between 18 and 29 years old with Graves' hyperthyroidism. The chain has TRBV30 and TRBJ2-7; D not resolved. This CDR3 reads CAWTLSSDEQYF. In DNA, the CDR3 is TGTGCCTGGACCCTCTCGTCAGACGAGCAGTACTTC.